These T cell receptor beta chains were read from a single sample in a study of T-cell memory formation after mild COVID-19. MiXCR, applied by TCRdb to the 5' RACE reads, yields one record per CDR3 protein. The data contain around 190,000 distinct CDR3 sequences, about a fifth of them singletons. The specimen sequenced was PBMCs or a T cell subset sorted from them (not recorded which). The receptors come from a man aged 18 to 29 who had mild COVID-19 (a few samples of this study predate the infection). Cell type and time point are not known. Both conserved end residues are part of each CDR3. Fields, in order: J gene, V gene, D gene, clone size, CDR3 protein, CDR3 DNA. A D gene is named only where the DNA matches it firmly. Clone size appears in some rows only: once, few, many, or a class for an expanded clone.

j_call: TRBJ2-3; v_call: TRBV20-1; d_call: .; clone_size: .; cdr3_aa: CSARVGVRTDTQYF; cdr3_nt: TGCAGTGCTAGAGTCGGGGTCCGCACAGATACGCAGTATTTT
j_call: TRBJ2-1; v_call: TRBV24-1; d_call: TRBD2; clone_size: .; cdr3_aa: CATSDLKRGGLGEQFF; cdr3_nt: TGTGCCACCAGTGATTTGAAGCGGGGGGGCCTTGGTGAGCAGTTCTTC
j_call: TRBJ2-2; v_call: TRBV7-2; d_call: .; clone_size: many; cdr3_aa: CASSLLGGSNTGELFF; cdr3_nt: TGTGCCAGCAGCTTACTAGGGGGGTCGAACACCGGGGAGCTGTTTTTT
j_call: TRBJ1-6; v_call: TRBV5-1; d_call: .; clone_size: .; cdr3_aa: CASRPLYSYNSPLHF; cdr3_nt: TGCGCCAGCAGACCACTCTACTCCTATAATTCACCCCTCCACTTT
j_call: TRBJ1-6; v_call: TRBV3-1; d_call: .; clone_size: many; cdr3_aa: CASSQMTGNSPLHF; cdr3_nt: TGTGCCAGCAGCCAAATGACGGGTAATTCACCCCTCCACTTT
j_call: TRBJ2-5; v_call: TRBV4-1; d_call: .; clone_size: few; cdr3_aa: CASSRAALGETQYF; cdr3_nt: TGCGCCAGCAGCCGGGCCGCCCTCGGGGAGACCCAGTACTTC
j_call: TRBJ2-5; v_call: TRBV9; d_call: .; clone_size: .; cdr3_aa: CASSPSTPETQYF; cdr3_nt: TGTGCCAGCAGCCCTTCGACACCGGAGACCCAGTACTTC
j_call: TRBJ2-6; v_call: TRBV5-1; d_call: .; clone_size: few; cdr3_aa: CASSFGASGANVLTF; cdr3_nt: TGCGCCAGCAGCTTCGGGGCCTCTGGGGCCAACGTCCTGACTTTC
j_call: TRBJ2-6; v_call: TRBV5-1; d_call: .; clone_size: .; cdr3_aa: CASSNVYSGANVLTF; cdr3_nt: TGCGCCAGCAGCAACGTTTACTCTGGGGCCAACGTCCTGACTTTC
j_call: TRBJ2-6; v_call: TRBV7-2; d_call: .; clone_size: .; cdr3_aa: CASSPEPNRANVLTF; cdr3_nt: TGTGCCAGCAGCCCAGAGCCCAACAGAGCCAACGTCCTGACTTTC
j_call: TRBJ1-2; v_call: TRBV6-1; d_call: .; clone_size: .; cdr3_aa: CASSLRSAGYTF; cdr3_nt: TGTGCCAGCAGCCTGCGGTCCGCGGGCTACACCTTC
j_call: TRBJ1-1; v_call: TRBV12-3/TRBV12-4; d_call: .; clone_size: few; cdr3_aa: CASSLGSWNTEAFF; cdr3_nt: TGTGCCAGCAGTTTAGGCTCTTGGAACACTGAAGCTTTCTTT
j_call: TRBJ2-7; v_call: TRBV5-1; d_call: TRBD1; clone_size: .; cdr3_aa: CASSTGQGEDEQYF; cdr3_nt: TGCGCCAGCAGCACGGGACAGGGGGAGGACGAGCAGTACTTC
j_call: TRBJ2-7; v_call: TRBV7-2; d_call: .; clone_size: few; cdr3_aa: CASSQRGTSYEQYF; cdr3_nt: TGTGCCAGCAGCCAGAGGGGGACCTCCTACGAGCAGTACTTC
j_call: TRBJ2-2; v_call: TRBV2; d_call: .; clone_size: .; cdr3_aa: CASSEVPAGELFF; cdr3_nt: TGTGCCAGCAGTGAAGTTCCGGCCGGGGAGCTGTTTTTT
j_call: TRBJ1-2; v_call: TRBV7-9; d_call: TRBD1; clone_size: .; cdr3_aa: CASSLGLGTGYGYTF; cdr3_nt: TGTGCCAGCAGCTTAGGGCTTGGGACAGGGTATGGCTACACCTTC
j_call: TRBJ1-2; v_call: TRBV6-5; d_call: .; clone_size: .; cdr3_aa: CASSPTGANYGYTF; cdr3_nt: TGTGCCAGCAGTCCGACGGGAGCTAACTATGGCTACACCTTC
j_call: TRBJ2-2; v_call: TRBV7-3; d_call: TRBD1; clone_size: .; cdr3_aa: CASSLTPDRGLGGELFF; cdr3_nt: TGTGCCAGCAGCTTAACGCCGGACAGGGGGCTTGGCGGGGAGCTGTTTTTT
j_call: TRBJ2-2; v_call: TRBV7-9; d_call: TRBD1; clone_size: few; cdr3_aa: CASSPDRRNTGELFF; cdr3_nt: TGTGCCAGCAGCCCGGACAGGCGCAACACCGGGGAGCTGTTTTTT
j_call: TRBJ1-2; v_call: TRBV11-3; d_call: .; clone_size: many; cdr3_aa: CASSLATGTGYTF; cdr3_nt: TGTGCCAGCAGCTTAGCAACAGGAACGGGCTACACCTTC
j_call: TRBJ1-1; v_call: TRBV5-1; d_call: .; clone_size: many; cdr3_aa: CASSLEVNTEAFF; cdr3_nt: TGCGCCAGCAGCTTGGAGGTGAACACTGAAGCTTTCTTT
j_call: TRBJ1-2; v_call: TRBV18; d_call: .; clone_size: .; cdr3_aa: CASSPVGQHGYTF; cdr3_nt: TGTGCCAGCTCACCTGTGGGCCAGCATGGCTACACCTTC
j_call: TRBJ2-5; v_call: TRBV20-1; d_call: TRBD1; clone_size: few; cdr3_aa: CSADRDRELETQYF; cdr3_nt: TGCAGTGCGGACCGGGACAGGGAATTAGAGACCCAGTACTTC
j_call: TRBJ2-1; v_call: TRBV7-6; d_call: TRBD2; clone_size: few; cdr3_aa: CASSSSGGEQFF; cdr3_nt: TGTGCCAGCAGCTCAAGCGGGGGAGAGCAGTTCTTC
j_call: TRBJ1-4; v_call: TRBV6-5; d_call: TRBD1; clone_size: few; cdr3_aa: CASSSPTGGNEKLFF; cdr3_nt: TGTGCCAGCAGTTCCCCGACAGGGGGGAATGAAAAACTGTTTTTT
j_call: TRBJ2-7; v_call: TRBV7-2; d_call: .; clone_size: few; cdr3_aa: CASSLLLGFYEQYF; cdr3_nt: TGTGCCAGCAGCTTACTCCTTGGGTTTTACGAGCAGTACTTC
j_call: TRBJ2-3; v_call: TRBV7-9; d_call: .; clone_size: many; cdr3_aa: CASSFYLTSSTDTQYF; cdr3_nt: TGTGCCAGCAGCTTTTATCTTACATCCAGCACAGATACGCAGTATTTT
j_call: TRBJ1-5; v_call: TRBV27; d_call: TRBD1; clone_size: .; cdr3_aa: CASRKQGIQQPQHF; cdr3_nt: TGTGCCAGCAGAAAACAGGGGATTCAGCAGCCCCAGCATTTT
j_call: TRBJ2-5; v_call: TRBV23-1; d_call: TRBD2; clone_size: few; cdr3_aa: CASSPPRDDTSGGVETQYF; cdr3_nt: TGCGCCAGCAGTCCTCCCAGGGATGACACTAGCGGGGGAGTGGAGACCCAGTACTTC
j_call: TRBJ1-5; v_call: TRBV20-1; d_call: .; clone_size: few; cdr3_aa: CSARINAGINQPQHF; cdr3_nt: TGCAGTGCTAGAATAAACGCCGGGATTAATCAGCCCCAGCATTTT
j_call: TRBJ2-7; v_call: TRBV20-1; d_call: TRBD2; clone_size: .; cdr3_aa: CSAARTSGSYEQYF; cdr3_nt: TGCAGTGCTGCCAGGACTAGCGGGTCCTACGAGCAGTACTTC
j_call: TRBJ1-1; v_call: TRBV10-3; d_call: .; clone_size: once; cdr3_aa: CAIRRGNPDTEAFF; cdr3_nt: TGTGCCATCCGCCGGGGCAATCCGGACACTGAAGCTTTCTTT